The 3 T cell receptor beta chains listed next were all sequenced from one sample in a study of T cell repertoires in cytomegalovirus infection. TCRdb itself ran the reads through MiXCR, one entry per CDR3 protein. Of about 770,000 distinct CDR3 sequences listed, about 27% are singletons. These receptors' targets are unknown. Material: cultured CD8+ T cells from PBMCs, obtained from culture after CMV antigen stimulation. The receptor set was obtained from a human donor in good health (CMV status not recorded). Some clones in this sample may be carry-over from other donors' samples.

The chain couples TRBV7-9 to TRBJ2-1; the D gene is possibly TRBD2 (6 bases). Trimming pared 7 bases from V and 10 bases from J, leaving 20 bases between. Germline assignment: CDR1 SEHNR and CDR2 FQNEAQ (reference sequence). The CDR3 has 14 residues. CDR3 protein: CASTVGGGSVEQFF. CDR3 bases: TGTGCCAGCACCGTTGGGGGAGGCAGCGTGGAGCAGTTCTTC.

The V gene is TRBV7-6, the J gene TRBJ1-1; no definite D call. The V end lost 5 bases, the J end lost 8 bases, and 18 bases lay between the germline ends. Germline V gene lookup returns CDR1 SGHVS and CDR2 FNYEAQ. The CDR3 covers 14 residues. CDR3 in DNA: TGTGCCAGCAGCGGCACGGGCGCCTTGGGGGAAGCTTTCTTT. It specifies CASSGTGALGEAFF.

This CDR3 is CASSLSGTGSTEAFF. DNA of the CDR3: TGTGCCAGCAGTTTATCGGGGACAGGGAGCACTGAAGCTTTCTTT. The V and J genes are TRBV27 and TRBJ1-1, with 9 bases identical to TRBD1. V was pared by 0 bases and J by 4 bases, with 3 bases of the junction left unmatched. CDR3 length: 15 amino acids. The V gene's germline CDR1 is MNHEY and CDR2 SMNVEV (reference sequence).